Given below is one T cell receptor (beta chain) in context. This entry comes from a study of blood T cell repertoires in COVID-19. Study at large: Acute and convalescent COVID-19 specimens originated in the United States, Italy and Spain. From T cells, B-cell-depleted T cells, or PBMCs came the material, which was cDNA or gDNA.

CDR1 GTSNPN and CDR2 SVGIG come from the germline V gene (reference sequence). Trimming took 3 bases from V and 8 from J; bases not matched to a gene: 13. CDR3 length: 15 residues. Produced via immunoSEQ multiplex PCR; TCRdb's table is partial and in-frame only. Of 250,000 to 350,000 clones in the sample, roughly nine tenths were seen once. This chain links TRBV30 with TRBJ1-2; 9 bases match TRBD1. The material sequenced was peripheral blood. This clonotype originated in a woman aged 50 to 60 who had recovered from COVID-19. The CDR3 nucleotides read TGTGCCTGGAGCTTTCCCGGGACAGGGATGGTAGGCTACACCTTC. Residues: CAWSFPGTGMVGYTF.